Listed below are T cell receptor beta chains from one sample, sequenced in a study of CD8 T cells in ankylosing spondylitis. TCRdb re-derived calls from the 5' RACE reads in MiXCR, one entry per CDR3 protein. This repertoire shows around 230,000 distinct CDR3 sequences, over 7% found once; its top ten account for roughly 5%. Input material: blood, either unsorted or a sorted T cell fraction (not recorded which). All receptors derive from a female donor with ankylosing spondylitis or in good health (not recorded which). The CDR3 runs from the conserved cysteine through the conserved F or W. Each record gives: J gene, CDR3 length, clone size, D gene, V gene, CDR3 DNA, CDR3 protein. The D gene is left open where the match is weak. Clone size is given as once, few, many or a size class.

j_call: TRBJ2-1
cdr3_length: 18
clone_size: many
d_call: .
v_call: TRBV7-8
cdr3_nt: TGTGCCAGCAGCTTAAACGGGGCGGGCGAGTTTGCCTACAATGAGCAGTTCTTC
cdr3_aa: CASSLNGAGEFAYNEQFF

j_call: TRBJ1-4
cdr3_length: 13
clone_size: few
d_call: TRBD1
v_call: TRBV7-9
cdr3_nt: TGTGCCAGCTCGGACAGGATTAATGAAAAACTGTTTTTT
cdr3_aa: CASSDRINEKLFF

j_call: TRBJ1-2
cdr3_length: 13
clone_size: many
d_call: .
v_call: TRBV27
cdr3_nt: TGTGCCAGCAGTTTTGGCAGGAGCTATGGCTACACCTTC
cdr3_aa: CASSFGRSYGYTF

j_call: TRBJ1-1
cdr3_length: 12
clone_size: many
d_call: .
v_call: TRBV5-6
cdr3_nt: TGTGCCAGCAGATCGGGGAACACTGAAGCTTTCTTT
cdr3_aa: CASRSGNTEAFF

j_call: TRBJ2-1
cdr3_length: 22
clone_size: many
d_call: TRBD2
v_call: TRBV28
cdr3_nt: TGTGCCAGCAGTTTATACCCAAAGGCGGGAGGGCCAACCCTGAGCTCCTACAATGAGCAGTTCTTC
cdr3_aa: CASSLYPKAGGPTLSSYNEQFF

j_call: TRBJ2-4
cdr3_length: 14
clone_size: many
d_call: TRBD1
v_call: TRBV7-6
cdr3_nt: TGTGCCAGCAGCTTACAGGGGGCCTTTGACATTCAGTACTTC
cdr3_aa: CASSLQGAFDIQYF

j_call: TRBJ1-2
cdr3_length: 13
clone_size: many
d_call: TRBD1
v_call: TRBV11-2
cdr3_nt: TGTGCCAGCAGCCCTACAGGGGTCGGTGGCTACACCTTC
cdr3_aa: CASSPTGVGGYTF

j_call: TRBJ2-5
cdr3_length: 14
clone_size: many
d_call: .
v_call: TRBV14
cdr3_nt: TGTGCCAGCAGCCAGAGAGGGGCAGGGGAGACCCAGTACTTC
cdr3_aa: CASSQRGAGETQYF

j_call: TRBJ2-5
cdr3_length: 16
clone_size: many
d_call: TRBD2
v_call: TRBV20-1
cdr3_nt: TGCAGTGCTAGAGGCGCCGGGACTAGCGACGAAGAGACCCAGTACTTC
cdr3_aa: CSARGAGTSDEETQYF

j_call: TRBJ1-6
cdr3_length: 8
clone_size: many
d_call: .
v_call: TRBV20-1
cdr3_nt: TGCAGTTGTGGACCCCTCCACTTT
cdr3_aa: CSCGPLHF

j_call: TRBJ1-6
cdr3_length: 14
clone_size: many
d_call: .
v_call: TRBV6-5
cdr3_nt: TGTGCCAGCAGTTTTGAGTCCTTTAATTCACCCCTCCACTTT
cdr3_aa: CASSFESFNSPLHF

j_call: TRBJ1-1
cdr3_length: 14
clone_size: many
d_call: .
v_call: TRBV28
cdr3_nt: TGTGCCAGCAGACAATTAGGGGGTGGAAGAACGGCTTTCTTT
cdr3_aa: CASRQLGGGRTAFF

j_call: TRBJ1-1
cdr3_length: 13
clone_size: many
d_call: TRBD1
v_call: TRBV29-1
cdr3_nt: TGCAGCGGGGTCACAGGGGGCGACACTGAAGCTTTCTTT
cdr3_aa: CSGVTGGDTEAFF

j_call: TRBJ2-2
cdr3_length: 16
clone_size: many
d_call: .
v_call: TRBV27
cdr3_nt: TGTGCCAGCAGTTTTGGATGGGGGGCGAACACCGGGGAGCTGTTTTTT
cdr3_aa: CASSFGWGANTGELFF